Listed below are T cell receptor beta chains from one sample, sequenced in a study of blood T cell dynamics during melanoma immunotherapy. The method was immunoSEQ multiplex PCR; TCRdb's version includes in-frame clones alone and lacks a portion of them. The table includes around 10,000 clones, around 87% detected once. Sequenced material: blood, taken from a patient treated with checkpoint blockade. These receptors came from a human donor with melanoma. The CDR3 runs from the conserved cysteine through the conserved F or W. The D gene is left open where the match is weak. The size field is filled for only some rows; it gives once, few, many or a size class.

v_gene	j_gene	d_gene	abundance	CDR3aa	CDR3nt
TRBV11-2	TRBJ2-1	TRBD2	NA	CASSSQAGGTRIGQFF	TGTGCCAGCAGCTCCCAAGCGGGGGGTACCCGGATTGGGCAGTTCTTC
TRBV2	TRBJ2-1	NA	once	CASSGPGENEQFF	TGTGCCAGCAGTGGCCCGGGGGAAAATGAGCAGTTCTTC
TRBV15	TRBJ2-7	NA	NA	CATSRQGAGYEQYF	TGTGCCACCAGCAGACAGGGTGCTGGCTACGAGCAGTACTTC
TRBV6-5	TRBJ1-2	NA	NA	CASSYSRGRGGYGYTF	TGTGCCAGCAGTTATTCGAGGGGAAGAGGGGGCTATGGCTACACCTTC
TRBV21-1	TRBJ1-4	NA	once	CASSKVRRGRPGTNEKLFF	TGTGCCAGCAGCAAAGTTAGGAGGGGGCGCCCAGGAACTAATGAAAAACTGTTTTTT
TRBV29-1	TRBJ2-7	TRBD1	NA	CSVTLPGQGAHEQYF	TGCAGCGTCACCCTCCCTGGTCAGGGGGCCCACGAGCAGTACTTC
TRBV4-1	TRBJ2-3	NA	once	CASSQDSGVRTDTQYF	TGCGCCAGCAGCCAAGATTCAGGCGTCAGAACAGATACGCAGTATTTT
TRBV4-1	TRBJ1-5	NA	NA	CASSQDAGISNQPQHF	TGCGCCAGCAGCCAAGATGCAGGGATCAGCAATCAGCCCCAGCATTTT
TRBV7-2	TRBJ2-3	TRBD2	NA	CASSLLAGGHADTQYF	TGTGCCAGCAGCTTATTAGCGGGGGGCCACGCGGATACGCAGTATTTT
TRBV7-6	TRBJ2-1	TRBD2	NA	CASSLSGTSGYEQFF	TGTGCCAGCAGCTTATCCGGGACTAGCGGGTATGAGCAGTTCTTC
TRBV29-1	TRBJ1-1	NA	NA	CSVEDAVSTEAFF	TGCAGCGTTGAAGATGCGGTCTCGACTGAAGCTTTCTTT
TRBV9	TRBJ1-1	NA	NA	CASSLTANTEAFF	TGTGCCAGCAGCTTAACAGCGAACACTGAAGCTTTCTTT
TRBV30	TRBJ1-5	NA	NA	CAWRAGGTYSNQPQHF	TGTGCCTGGAGGGCGGGGGGGACCTATAGCAATCAGCCCCAGCATTTT
TRBV7-8	TRBJ1-5	NA	NA	CASSLEVDARNQPQHF	TGTGCCAGCAGCTTAGAGGTCGATGCGAGAAATCAGCCCCAGCATTTT
TRBV7-2	TRBJ1-1	NA	NA	CASSLVGLGEAFF	TGTGCCAGCAGCTTAGTGGGGTTGGGGGAAGCTTTCTTT
TRBV7-2	TRBJ2-7	NA	NA	CASSLEIGLGEQYF	TGTGCCAGCAGCTTAGAAATAGGGCTGGGAGAGCAGTACTTC
TRBV5-1	TRBJ1-2	NA	NA	CASSREQAYGYTF	TGCGCCAGCAGCCGCGAGCAAGCCTATGGCTACACCTTC
TRBV7-2	TRBJ2-7	NA	NA	CASSSRDFYTYEQYF	TGTGCCAGCAGCTCCCGGGACTTCTACACCTACGAGCAGTACTTC
TRBV7-2	TRBJ2-1	TRBD1	NA	CASSSGTGNEQFF	TGTGCCAGCAGCTCCGGGACAGGTAATGAGCAGTTCTTC
TRBV7-2	TRBJ1-6	TRBD1	few	CASSAGTGGSSYNSPLHF	TGTGCCAGCAGCGCGGGGACAGGGGGAAGCTCCTATAATTCACCCCTCCACTTT
TRBV2	TRBJ2-7	NA	NA	CASSDRLSEQYF	TGTGCCAGCAGTGACCGGCTGTCCGAGCAGTACTTC
TRBV19	TRBJ2-7	NA	NA	CASRRDRSLGEQYF	TGTGCCAGTAGGCGGGACCGGTCTTTGGGCGAGCAGTACTTC
TRBV7-2	TRBJ2-1	NA	NA	CASSFTSSYNEQFF	TGTGCCAGCAGCTTCACTAGCTCCTACAATGAGCAGTTCTTC
TRBV28	TRBJ1-2	TRBD1	NA	CASSFRDSNIGGYTF	TGTGCCAGCAGTTTTCGGGACAGCAATATTGGGGGCTACACCTTC
TRBV5-1	TRBJ1-4	TRBD1	NA	CASRSGQGVKNEKLFF	TGCGCCAGCAGGTCGGGACAGGGGGTGAAGAATGAAAAACTGTTTTTT
TRBV11-2	TRBJ1-2	NA	NA	CASSLAAQGGGYTF	TGTGCCAGCAGCTTAGCGGCGCAGGGAGGAGGCTACACCTTC
TRBV19	TRBJ1-3	NA	NA	CASTPRERNTIYF	TGTGCCAGTACCCCCCGGGAGAGAAACACCATATATTTT
TRBV14	TRBJ1-2	NA	NA	CASSQGGYGYTF	TGTGCCAGCAGCCAGGGAGGCTATGGCTACACCTTC